A single TCR beta chain is shown here with its context. Its antigen is not identified. With a much larger clone just one base away, this may be a read error. This CDR3 comprises 14 residues. The germline V gene has CDR1 SGHRS and CDR2 YFSETQ. V dropped 4 bases and J dropped 2 bases, with 12 bases sitting between them. Molecular-barcoded quantitative 5'-RACE produced these TCR beta libraries. TCRdb reanalysed the 5' RACE reads using MiXCR and keeps one entry per CDR3 protein. The table shows 700,000 or so distinct CDR3 sequences, with under 20% occurring only once. The data belong to a study of CD8 T cells in ankylosing spondylitis. Study conclusions and caveats: Reports say disease-linked clones showed up significantly more in matched ankylosing spondylitis synovial fluid. Made up of eight highly homologous variants, a TCR beta motif appeared characteristic of ankylosing spondylitis blood.

The sequenced sample consisted of blood, either unsorted or a sorted T cell fraction (not recorded which). The genes are TRBV5-1 and TRBJ1-2; no definite D call. The TCR originated in a male donor with ankylosing spondylitis. The CDR3 nucleotides read TGCGCCAGCAGCATGGATAGACAAAACTATGGCTACACCTTC. Translated, it gives CASSMDRQNYGYTF.